The sequence of this T cell receptor beta chain was determined in a study of control samples from healthy donors and cancer patients. The germline CDR1 and CDR2 sequences are MGHDK and SYGVNS. V shed 2 bases, J shed 2 bases, and the junction held 2 bases outside the gene matches. This CDR3 is built from 15 residues. Here immunoSEQ multiplex PCR was the method, and the copy in TCRdb shows in-frame clones only, minus some. The table has 80,000 or so clones, over 80% seen once. V usage is TRBV25-1 and J usage is TRBJ1-5, with TRBD1 matching 8 bases. The TCR was taken from an older woman in good health. The source material was blood. CDR3 coding DNA: TGTGCCAGCAGTGAACAGGGGGCTGGCAATCAGCCCCAGCATTTT. Translation: CASSEQGAGNQPQHF. Together with reference TRBV25-1 and TRBJ1-5, the CDR3 gives the full variable domain: EADIYQTPRYLVIGTGKKITLECSQTMGHDKMYWYQQDPGMELHLIHYSYGVNSTEKGDLSSESTVSRIRTEHFPLTLESARPSHTSQYLCASSEQGAGNQPQHFGDGTRLSIL.